This T cell receptor (beta chain) derives from a study of blood T cell repertoires in COVID-19. Authors' methods: Quantification of nucleated cells was approximated via reference gene primer amplification. Profiling relied on immunoSEQ multiplex PCR, and the TCRdb table lists in-frame clones only, not all of them. D and trimming were read from the DNA, whereas the V and J calls and clone size are those reported in that table. The profile covers tens of thousands of clones, with around 90% appearing a single time and 15% taken by the ten largest. The germline CDR1 and CDR2 sequences are SGHRS and YFSETQ. The ends were cut back, 2 bases at V and 2 bases at J, with 10 bases in the middle. The CDR3 is 14 residues long.

The sample comprised peripheral blood. The gene calls are TRBV5-1 and TRBJ1-1; tentative D call: TRBD1 (5 bases). The sequence came from a male donor with acute or convalescent COVID-19. CDR3 amino acids: CASSFQGTNTEAFF. The CDR3 bases are TGCGCCAGCAGCTTCCAGGGTACAAACACTGAAGCTTTCTTT.